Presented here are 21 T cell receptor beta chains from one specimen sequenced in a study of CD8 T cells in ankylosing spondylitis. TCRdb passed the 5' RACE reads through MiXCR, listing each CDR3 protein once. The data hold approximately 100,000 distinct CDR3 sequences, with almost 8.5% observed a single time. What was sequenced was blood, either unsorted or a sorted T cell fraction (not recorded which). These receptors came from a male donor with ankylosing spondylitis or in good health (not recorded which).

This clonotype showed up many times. The CDR3 region is CASSPTGAGVDTDTQYF. CDR3 DNA sequence: TGTGCCAGCAGCCCGACGGGAGCGGGAGTCGACACAGATACGCAGTATTTT. This sequence joins TRBV11-2 and TRBJ2-3; 8 bases fit TRBD2. Germline CDR1 is SGHAT and CDR2 is FQNNGV. V gave up 5 bases and J gave up 2 bases; unmatched junction bases: 12. The CDR3 has 17 amino acids.

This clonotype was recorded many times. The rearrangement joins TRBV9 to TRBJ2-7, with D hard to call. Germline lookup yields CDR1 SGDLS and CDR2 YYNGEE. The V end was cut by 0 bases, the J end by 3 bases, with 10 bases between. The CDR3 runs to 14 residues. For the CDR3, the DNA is TGTGCCAGCAGCGTAGGAGACAATGTCTACGAGCAGTACTTC. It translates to CASSVGDNVYEQYF. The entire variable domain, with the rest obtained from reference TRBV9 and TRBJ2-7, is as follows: DSGVTQTPKHLITATGQRVTLRCSPRSGDLSVYWYQQSLDQGLQFLIQYYNGEERAKGNILERFSAQQFPDLHSELNLSSLELGDSALYFCASSVGDNVYEQYFGPGTRLTVT.

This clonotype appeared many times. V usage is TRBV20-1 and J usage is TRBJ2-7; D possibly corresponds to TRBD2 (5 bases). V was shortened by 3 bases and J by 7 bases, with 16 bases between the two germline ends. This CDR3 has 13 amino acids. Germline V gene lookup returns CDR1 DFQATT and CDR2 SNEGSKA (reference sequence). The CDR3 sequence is CSARRGNLLEQYF. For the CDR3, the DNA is TGCAGTGCTAGGAGAGGGAACCTATTGGAGCAGTACTTC.

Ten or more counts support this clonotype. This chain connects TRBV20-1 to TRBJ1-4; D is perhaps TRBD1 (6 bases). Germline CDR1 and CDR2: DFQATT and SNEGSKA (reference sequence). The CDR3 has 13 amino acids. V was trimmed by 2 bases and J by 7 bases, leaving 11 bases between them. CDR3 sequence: CSARSQGREKLFF. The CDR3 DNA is TGCAGTGCTAGAAGTCAGGGGCGTGAAAAACTGTTTTTT.

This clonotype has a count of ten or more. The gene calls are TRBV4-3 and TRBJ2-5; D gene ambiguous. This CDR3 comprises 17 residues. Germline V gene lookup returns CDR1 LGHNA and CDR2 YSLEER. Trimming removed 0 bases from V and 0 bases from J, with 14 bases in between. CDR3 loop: CASSQELVSVYQETQYF. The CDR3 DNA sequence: TGCGCCAGCAGCCAAGAGTTAGTCAGCGTGTACCAAGAGACCCAGTACTTC.

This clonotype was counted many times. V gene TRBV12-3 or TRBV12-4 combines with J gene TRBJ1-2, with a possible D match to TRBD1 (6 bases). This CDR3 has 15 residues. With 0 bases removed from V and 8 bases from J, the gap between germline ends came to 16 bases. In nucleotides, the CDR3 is TGTGCCAGCAGTTTAGCCGGGACAAAACGATCGGGCTACACCTTC. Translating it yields CASSLAGTKRSGYTF.

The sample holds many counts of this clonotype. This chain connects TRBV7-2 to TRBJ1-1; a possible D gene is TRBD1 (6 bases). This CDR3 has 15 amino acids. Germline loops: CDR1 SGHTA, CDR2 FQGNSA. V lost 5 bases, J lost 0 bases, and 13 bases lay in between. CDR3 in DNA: TGTGCCAGCAGCCTCAGGACAGCATTGAACACTGAAGCTTTCTTT. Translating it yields CASSLRTALNTEAFF. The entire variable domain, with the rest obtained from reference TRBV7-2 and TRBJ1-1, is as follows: GAGVSQSPSNKVTEKGKDVELRCDPISGHTALYWYRQSLGQGLEFLIYFQGNSAPDKSGLPSDRFSAERTGGSVSTLTIQRTQQEDSAVYLCASSLRTALNTEAFFGQGTRLTVV.

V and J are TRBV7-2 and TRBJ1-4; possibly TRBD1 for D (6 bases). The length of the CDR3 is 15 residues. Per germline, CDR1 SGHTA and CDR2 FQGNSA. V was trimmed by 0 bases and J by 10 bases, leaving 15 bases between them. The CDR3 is CASSLATGHGLKLFF. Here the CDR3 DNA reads TGTGCCAGCAGCTTAGCCACGGGACATGGGCTAAAACTGTTTTTT.

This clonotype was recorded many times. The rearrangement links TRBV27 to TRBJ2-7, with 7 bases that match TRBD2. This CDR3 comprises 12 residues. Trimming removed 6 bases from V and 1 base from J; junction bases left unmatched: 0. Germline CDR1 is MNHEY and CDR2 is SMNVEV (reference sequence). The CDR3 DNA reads TGTGCCAGCAGCGGGGGGTCCTACGAGCAGTACTTC. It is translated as CASSGGSYEQYF.

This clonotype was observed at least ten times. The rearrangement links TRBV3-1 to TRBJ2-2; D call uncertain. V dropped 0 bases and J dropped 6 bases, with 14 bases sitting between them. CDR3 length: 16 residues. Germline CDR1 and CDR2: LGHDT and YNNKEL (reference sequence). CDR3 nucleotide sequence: TGTGCCAGCAGCCAAGAAGTGCGGCCCCTACCCGGGGAGCTGTTTTTT. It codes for CASSQEVRPLPGELFF.

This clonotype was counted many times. The CDR3 region has the DNA TGCGCCAGCAGCTCCCCGGACTCGGTTGGCACTAATGAAAAACTGTTTTTT. This translates into CASSSPDSVGTNEKLFF. The rearrangement links TRBV5-1 to TRBJ1-4; the D is unclear. V was pared by 3 bases and J by 2 bases, with 17 bases between. Germline CDR1 is SGHRS and CDR2 is YFSETQ. The CDR3 has 17 residues. Using reference TRBV5-1 and TRBJ1-4 for the parts outside the CDR3, the full variable domain is KAGVTQTPRYLIKTRGQQVTLSCSPISGHRSVSWYQQTPGQGLQFLFEYFSETQRNKGNFPGRFSGRQFSNSRSEMNVSTLELGDSALYLCASSSPDSVGTNEKLFFGSGTQLSVL.

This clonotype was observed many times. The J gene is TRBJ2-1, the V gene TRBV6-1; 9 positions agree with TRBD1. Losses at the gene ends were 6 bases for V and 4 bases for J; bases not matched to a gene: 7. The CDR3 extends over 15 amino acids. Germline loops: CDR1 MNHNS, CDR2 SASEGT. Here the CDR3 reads CASREGQGIYNEQFF. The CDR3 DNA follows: TGTGCCAGCAGAGAGGGACAGGGTATTTACAATGAGCAGTTCTTC.

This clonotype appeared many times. This CDR3 is CASRRQRAPWDTQYF. For the CDR3, the DNA is TGTGCCAGCAGGCGACAGCGGGCCCCCTGGGATACGCAGTATTTT. V and J are TRBV12-3 or TRBV12-4 and TRBJ2-3, with a tentative D call TRBD2 (6 bases). Trimming removed 6 bases at V and 6 bases at J, with 19 bases between. The CDR3 loop spans 15 amino acids.

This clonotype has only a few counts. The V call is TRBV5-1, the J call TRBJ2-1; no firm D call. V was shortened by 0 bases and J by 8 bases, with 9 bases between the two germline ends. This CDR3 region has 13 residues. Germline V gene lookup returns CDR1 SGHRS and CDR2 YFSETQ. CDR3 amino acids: CASSLESEDEQFF. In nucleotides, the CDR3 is TGCGCCAGCAGCTTGGAATCGGAAGATGAGCAGTTCTTC.

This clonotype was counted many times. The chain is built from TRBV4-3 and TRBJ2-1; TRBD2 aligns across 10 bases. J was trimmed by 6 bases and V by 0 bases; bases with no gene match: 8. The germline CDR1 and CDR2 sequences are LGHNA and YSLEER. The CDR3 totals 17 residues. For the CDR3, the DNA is TGCGCCAGCAGCCAAGATCGGCTAGCGGGAGCAGGCAATGAGCAGTTCTTC. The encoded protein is CASSQDRLAGAGNEQFF.

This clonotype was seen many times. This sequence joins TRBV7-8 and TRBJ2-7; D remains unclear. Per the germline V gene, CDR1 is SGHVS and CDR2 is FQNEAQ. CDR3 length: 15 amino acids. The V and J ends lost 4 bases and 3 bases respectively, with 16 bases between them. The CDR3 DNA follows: TGTGCCAGCAGCTCCGAAGGGCGAGGTGGCTACGAGCAGTACTTC. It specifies CASSSEGRGGYEQYF. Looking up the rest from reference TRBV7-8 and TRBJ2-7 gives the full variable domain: GAGVSQSPRYKVAKRGQDVALRCDPISGHVSLFWYQQALGQGPEFLTYFQNEAQLDKSGLPSDRFFAERPEGSVSTLKIQRTQQEDSAVYLCASSSEGRGGYEQYFGPGTRLTVT.

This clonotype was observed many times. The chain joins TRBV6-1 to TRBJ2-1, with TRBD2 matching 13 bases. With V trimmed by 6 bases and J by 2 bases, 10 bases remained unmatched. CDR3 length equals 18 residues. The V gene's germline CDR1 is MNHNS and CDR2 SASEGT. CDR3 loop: CASRLPQLAGGPYNEQFF. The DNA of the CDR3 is TGTGCCAGCAGGCTACCCCAACTAGCGGGGGGGCCCTACAATGAGCAGTTCTTC.

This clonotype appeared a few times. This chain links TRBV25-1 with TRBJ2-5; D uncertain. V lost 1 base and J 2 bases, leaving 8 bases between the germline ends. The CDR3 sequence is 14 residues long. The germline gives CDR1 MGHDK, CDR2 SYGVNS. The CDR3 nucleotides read TGTGCCAGCAGTGAATCGATCAATCAAGAGACCCAGTACTTC. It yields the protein CASSESINQETQYF.

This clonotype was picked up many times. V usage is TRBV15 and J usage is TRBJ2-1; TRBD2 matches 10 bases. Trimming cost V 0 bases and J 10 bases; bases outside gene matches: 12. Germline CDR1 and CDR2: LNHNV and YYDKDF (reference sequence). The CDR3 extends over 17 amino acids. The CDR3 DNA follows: TGTGCCACCAGCAGAGATCCTCTCCTAGCGGGAGAAAAGGAGCAGTTCTTC. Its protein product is CATSRDPLLAGEKEQFF.

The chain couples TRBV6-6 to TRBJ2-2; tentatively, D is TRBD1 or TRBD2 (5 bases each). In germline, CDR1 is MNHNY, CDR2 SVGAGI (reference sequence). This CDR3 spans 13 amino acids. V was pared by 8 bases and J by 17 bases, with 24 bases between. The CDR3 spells CASLPTPGRLGFF. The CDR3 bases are TGTGCCAGCTTACCAACTCCGGGACGGCTCGGTTTTTTT.

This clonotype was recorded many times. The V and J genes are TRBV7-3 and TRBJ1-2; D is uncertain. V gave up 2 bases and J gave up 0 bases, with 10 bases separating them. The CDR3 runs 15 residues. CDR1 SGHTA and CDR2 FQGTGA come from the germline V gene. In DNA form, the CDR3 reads TGTGCCAGCAGCTTATTCGGAAATGCTAACTATGGCTACACCTTC. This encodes CASSLFGNANYGYTF.